The TCR beta chain described here comes from a study of regulatory T cells in long-lasting Graves disease. About the research overall: Freshly diagnosed Graves' patients had used antithyroid drugs for under 3 months.

Investigators prepared the TCR beta libraries by applying iRepertoire HTBI primers and Arm-PCR of CDR3 regions. TCRdb ran MiXCR on the multiplex PCR reads and lists one entry per CDR3 protein. The table shows approximately 360,000 distinct CDR3 sequences, with over 9.5% occurring only once. Noted time point: newly diagnosed GD, antithyroid drugs for less than 3 months. The authors made the TCR library using RNA they extracted from PBMCs. Study findings and constraints: Peripheral blood, not thyroid tissue, was the sole material studied. With a small sample size, accuracy may have been reduced.

This clonotype has ten or more counts. The antigen is unknown. The junction differs from germline at one of its ends, possibly a read error. CDR1 is DFQATT and CDR2 is SNEGSKA in the germline V gene (reference sequence). This CDR3 spans 15 amino acids. Separately, the same data were catalogued under a study of T cells in Graves' hyperthyroidism and ophthalmopathy. Per that study: The HTBI primer set drove a first-round RT-PCR of the TCR CDR3.

This receptor was taken from a woman between 18 and 29 years old with Graves disease. The sample in question was peripheral blood mononuclear cells (PBMCs), obtained at new diagnosis, from a patient treated with antithyroid drugs. The chain has TRBV20-1 and TRBJ2-3; TRBD2 matches at 7 bases. CDR3 bases: TGCAGTGCTAGAGTCGCGGGGGTAGTGGCAGATACGCATTATTTT. It specifies CSARVAGVVADTHYF.